This note documents a single TCR beta chain sequence. No antigen is known for it. The CDR3 is made up of 11 amino acids. Trimming stripped 7 bases from V and 9 bases from J, with 14 bases between. Germline lookup yields CDR1 DFQATT and CDR2 SNEGSKA (reference sequence). These data are taken from a study of a mutant IDH1 vaccine in newly diagnosed glioma. About the study: Patients were started on vaccination 4-6 weeks after radiotherapy alone, or with temozolomide cycles. Treated patients, roughly 62% male and around 40% female, averaged approximately 40 years of age.

This table comes from immunoSEQ multiplex PCR, and its TCRdb copy is limited to in-frame clones, with some not included. The data contain tens of thousands of clones, approximately 87% of them seen just once; the ten biggest clones take up about 1.6%. Findings and caveats of the study: Vaccine-induced responses were seen in more than 90% of patients, spanning several MHC alleles.

Specified time point: week 35, safety follow-up. The content of each vaccine dose was 300 ug of mutant IDH1 20-mer peptide, and topical imiquimod accompanied it. The patients were given eight vaccinations, one each in weeks 1, 3, 5, 7, 11, 15, 19 and 23. This rearrangement joins TRBV20-1 to TRBJ2-3; weak D call: TRBD1 (6 bases). Here the sequenced sample was PBMCs, taken from a glioma patient whose treatment included an IDH1 peptide vaccine. The sequence was obtained from a man between 40 and 49 years old with glioma. CDR3 DNA: TGCAGTGTCGGGACAATCAACACGCAGTATTTT. Encoded protein: CSVGTINTQYF.